The entry that follows covers one T cell receptor beta chain sequence. The CDR3 length is 12 residues. Trimming stripped 0 bases from V and 14 bases from J, with 11 bases between. Germline V CDR1 and CDR2: MNHEY, SVGAGI. Per the original methods: Scientists estimated how many nucleated cells there were by amplifying reference gene primers. Produced via immunoSEQ multiplex PCR; TCRdb's table is partial and in-frame only. V, J and clone size reflect that table, while D and trimming were determined from the DNA. The data show about 170,000 clones, about 85% seen once. The entry originates in a study of blood T cell repertoires in COVID-19.

The sequence came from a woman in her 70s with COVID-19, enrolled during active disease. V usage is TRBV6-5 and J usage is TRBJ2-1; possible D gene TRBD1, 6 bases. The sample consisted of peripheral blood. CDR3 in DNA: TGTGCCAGCAGTTACTCGAGGGACATGGAGTTCTTC. As protein: CASSYSRDMEFF.